This T cell receptor beta chain originates from a study of T cell clones after liver transplantation. About the study: Graft-donor-reactive sequences were compared with third-party-reactive TCRbeta sequences from pre-transplant mixed lymphocyte reactions. Tolerant meant at least one year fully off immunosuppression without liver enzymes above twice normal.

Sequencing used immunoSEQ multiplex PCR; TCRdb keeps in-frame clones, though not all of them. The table records under 85,000 clones, roughly 80% of them present only once. Unstimulated PBMCs were sorted into CD3+CD4+ and CD3+CD8+ populations. This specimen was CD4+ T cells from blood, taken 12 months after liver transplant. The TCR originated in a human patient who received a liver transplant. Part of the T cells may come from the graft donor.

The CDR3 here is CASSSGLADNEQFF. As DNA, the CDR3 is TGTGCCAGCAGTTCGGGACTAGCGGACAATGAGCAGTTCTTC. The chain links TRBV27 to TRBJ2-1; 11 bases agree with TRBD2. The CDR3 is 14 residues long. The V gene's germline CDR1 is MNHEY and CDR2 SMNVEV (reference sequence). With V trimmed by 4 bases and J by 5 bases, 1 base remained unmatched.